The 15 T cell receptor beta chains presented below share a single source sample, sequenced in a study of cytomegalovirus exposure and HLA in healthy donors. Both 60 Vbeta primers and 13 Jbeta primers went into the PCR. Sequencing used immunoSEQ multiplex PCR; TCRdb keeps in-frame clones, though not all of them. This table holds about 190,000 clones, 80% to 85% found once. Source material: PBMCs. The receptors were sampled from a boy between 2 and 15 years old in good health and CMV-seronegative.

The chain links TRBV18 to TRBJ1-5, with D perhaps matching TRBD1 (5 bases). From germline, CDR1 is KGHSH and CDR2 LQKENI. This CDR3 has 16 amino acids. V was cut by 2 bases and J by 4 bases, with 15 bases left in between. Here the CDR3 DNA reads TGTGCCAGCTCACCATCGGCTGTTGGGGCAAATCAGCCCCAGCATTTT. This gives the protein CASSPSAVGANQPQHF.

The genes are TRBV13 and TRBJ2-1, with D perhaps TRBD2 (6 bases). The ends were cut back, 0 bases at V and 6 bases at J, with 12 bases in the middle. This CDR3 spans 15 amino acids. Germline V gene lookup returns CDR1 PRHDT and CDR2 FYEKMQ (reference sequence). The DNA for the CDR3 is TGTGCCAGCAGCTTAGGAGGCGGGGCGTCCAATGAGCAGTTCTTC. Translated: CASSLGGGASNEQFF.

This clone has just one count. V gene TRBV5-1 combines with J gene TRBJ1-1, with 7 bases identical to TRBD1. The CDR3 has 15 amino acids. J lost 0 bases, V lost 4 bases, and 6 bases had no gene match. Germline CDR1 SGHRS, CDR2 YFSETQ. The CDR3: CASSPPGGMNTEAFF. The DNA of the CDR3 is TGCGCCAGCAGCCCCCCAGGGGGGATGAACACTGAAGCTTTCTTT.

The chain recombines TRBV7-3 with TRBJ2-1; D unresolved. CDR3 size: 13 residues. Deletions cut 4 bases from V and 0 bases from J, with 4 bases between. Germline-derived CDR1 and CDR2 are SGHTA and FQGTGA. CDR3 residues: CASSWSSYNEQFF. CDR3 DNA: TGTGCCAGCAGCTGGAGCTCCTACAATGAGCAGTTCTTC.

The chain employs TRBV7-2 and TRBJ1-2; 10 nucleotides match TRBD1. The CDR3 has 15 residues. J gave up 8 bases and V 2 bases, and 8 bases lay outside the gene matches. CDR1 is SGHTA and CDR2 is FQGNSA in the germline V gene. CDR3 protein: CASSLQGQGSGGYTF. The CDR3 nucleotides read TGTGCCAGCAGCTTACAGGGACAGGGGAGTGGAGGCTACACCTTC.

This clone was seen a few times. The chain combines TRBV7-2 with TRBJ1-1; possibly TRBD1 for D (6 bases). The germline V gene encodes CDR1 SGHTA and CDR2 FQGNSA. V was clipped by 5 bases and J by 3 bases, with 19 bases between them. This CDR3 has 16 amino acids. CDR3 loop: CASSQDSTGEDTEAFF. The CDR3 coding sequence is TGTGCCAGCAGCCAAGACTCGACAGGAGAGGACACTGAAGCTTTCTTT.

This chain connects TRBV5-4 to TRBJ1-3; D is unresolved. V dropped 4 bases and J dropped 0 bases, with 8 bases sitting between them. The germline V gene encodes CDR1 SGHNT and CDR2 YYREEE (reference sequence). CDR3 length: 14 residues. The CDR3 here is CASSPGDSGNTIYF. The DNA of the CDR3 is TGTGCCAGCAGCCCCGGGGACTCTGGAAACACCATATATTTT.

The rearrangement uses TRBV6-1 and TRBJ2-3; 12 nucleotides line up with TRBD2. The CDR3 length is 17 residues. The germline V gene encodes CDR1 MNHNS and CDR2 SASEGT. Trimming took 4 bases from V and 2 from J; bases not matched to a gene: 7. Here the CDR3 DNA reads TGTGCCAGCAGTGGACTAGCGGGAGTGACTGTCACAGATACGCAGTATTTT. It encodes CASSGLAGVTVTDTQYF.

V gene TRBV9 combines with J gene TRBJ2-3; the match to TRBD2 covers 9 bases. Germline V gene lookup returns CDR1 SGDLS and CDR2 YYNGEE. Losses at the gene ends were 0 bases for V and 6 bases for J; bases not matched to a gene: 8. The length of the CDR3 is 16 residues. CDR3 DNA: TGTGCCAGCAGCGTAGGGGGCGGGGGGGTGTCCGATACGCAGTATTTT. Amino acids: CASSVGGGGVSDTQYF.

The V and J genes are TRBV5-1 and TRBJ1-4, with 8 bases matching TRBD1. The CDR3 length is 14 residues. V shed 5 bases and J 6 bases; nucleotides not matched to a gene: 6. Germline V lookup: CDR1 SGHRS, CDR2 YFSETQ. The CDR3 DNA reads TGCGCCAGCAGTCCACAGGGGGGAGATGAAAAACTGTTTTTT. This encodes CASSPQGGDEKLFF. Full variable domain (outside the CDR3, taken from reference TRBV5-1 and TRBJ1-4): KAGVTQTPRYLIKTRGQQVTLSCSPISGHRSVSWYQQTPGQGLQFLFEYFSETQRNKGNFPGRFSGRQFSNSRSEMNVSTLELGDSALYLCASSPQGGDEKLFFGSGTQLSVL.

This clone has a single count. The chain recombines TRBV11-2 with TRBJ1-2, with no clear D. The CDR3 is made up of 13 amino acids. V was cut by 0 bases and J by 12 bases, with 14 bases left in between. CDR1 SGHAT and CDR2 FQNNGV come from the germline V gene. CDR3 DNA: TGTGCCAGCAGCTTAGATCCGCGGTATCAGCACACCTTC. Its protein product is CASSLDPRYQHTF.

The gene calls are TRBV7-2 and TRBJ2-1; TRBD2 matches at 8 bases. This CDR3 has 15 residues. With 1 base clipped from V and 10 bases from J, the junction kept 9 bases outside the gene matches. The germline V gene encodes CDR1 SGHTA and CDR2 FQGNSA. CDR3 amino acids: CASSLVRAGVGEQFF. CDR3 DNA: TGTGCCAGCAGCTTAGTCCGAGCGGGAGTCGGAGAGCAGTTCTTC.

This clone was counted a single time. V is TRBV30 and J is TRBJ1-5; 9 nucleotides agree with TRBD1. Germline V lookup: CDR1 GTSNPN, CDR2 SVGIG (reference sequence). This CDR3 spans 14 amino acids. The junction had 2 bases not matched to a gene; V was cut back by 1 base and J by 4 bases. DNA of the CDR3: TGTGCCTGGAGTGGGACAGGGGATAATCAGCCCCAGCATTTT. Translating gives CAWSGTGDNQPQHF.

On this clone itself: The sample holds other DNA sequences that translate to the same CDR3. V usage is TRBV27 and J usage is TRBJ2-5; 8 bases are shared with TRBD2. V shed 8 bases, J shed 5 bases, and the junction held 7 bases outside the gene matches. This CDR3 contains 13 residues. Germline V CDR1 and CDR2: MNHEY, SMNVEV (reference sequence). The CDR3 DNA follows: TGTGCCAGCGCCGGGAGGGCCATCGAGACCCAGTACTTC. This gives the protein CASAGRAIETQYF.

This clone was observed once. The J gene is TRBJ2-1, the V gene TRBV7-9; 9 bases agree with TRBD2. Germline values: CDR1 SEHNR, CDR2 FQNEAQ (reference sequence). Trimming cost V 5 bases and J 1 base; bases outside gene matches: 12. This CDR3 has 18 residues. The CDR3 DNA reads TGTGCCAGCAGCCCCAATTCGATAGCGGGAGTTTCCTACAATGAGCAGTTCTTC. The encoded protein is CASSPNSIAGVSYNEQFF.